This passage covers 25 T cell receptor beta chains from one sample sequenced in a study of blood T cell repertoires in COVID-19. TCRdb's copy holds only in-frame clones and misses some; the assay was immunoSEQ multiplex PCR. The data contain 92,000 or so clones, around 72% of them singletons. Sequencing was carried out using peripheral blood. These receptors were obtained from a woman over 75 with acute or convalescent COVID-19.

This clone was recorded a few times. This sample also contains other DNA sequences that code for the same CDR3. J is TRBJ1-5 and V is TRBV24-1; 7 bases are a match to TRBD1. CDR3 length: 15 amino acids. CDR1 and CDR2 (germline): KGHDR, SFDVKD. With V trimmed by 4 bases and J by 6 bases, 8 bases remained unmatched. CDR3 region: CATSDPRQGGQPQHF. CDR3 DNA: TGTGCCACCAGTGACCCCCGACAGGGAGGTCAGCCCCAGCATTTT.

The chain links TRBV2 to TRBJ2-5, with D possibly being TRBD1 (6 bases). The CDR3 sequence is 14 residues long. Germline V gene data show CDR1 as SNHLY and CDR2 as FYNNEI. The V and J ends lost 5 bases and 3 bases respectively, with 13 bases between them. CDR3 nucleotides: TGTGCCAGCAGTAAGCGGACAGAAGAAGAGACCCAGTACTTC. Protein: CASSKRTEEETQYF.

The CDR3, as DNA: TGCGCCAGCAGCTTGGATCCGGGACTAGCGGTTTATGAGCAGTTCTTC. Translating it yields CASSLDPGLAVYEQFF. This sequence joins TRBV5-1 and TRBJ2-1; TRBD2 matches 11 bases. CDR1 is SGHRS, CDR2 YFSETQ, per germline. The CDR3 has 16 amino acids. V trimming: 0 bases; J trimming: 8 bases; junction bases outside the gene matches: 7.

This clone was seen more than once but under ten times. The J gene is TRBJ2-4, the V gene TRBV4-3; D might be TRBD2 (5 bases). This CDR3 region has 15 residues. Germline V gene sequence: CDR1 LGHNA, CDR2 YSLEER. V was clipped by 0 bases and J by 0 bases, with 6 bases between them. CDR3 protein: CASSQDGIAKNIQYF. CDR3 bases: TGCGCCAGCAGCCAAGACGGGATAGCCAAAAACATTCAGTACTTC.

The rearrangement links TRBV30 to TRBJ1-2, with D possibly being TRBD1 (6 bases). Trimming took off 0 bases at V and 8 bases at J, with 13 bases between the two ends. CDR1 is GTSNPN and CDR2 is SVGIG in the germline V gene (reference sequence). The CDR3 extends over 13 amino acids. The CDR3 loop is CAWSVPGAGGYTF. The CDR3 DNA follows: TGTGCCTGGAGTGTACCAGGGGCAGGGGGCTACACCTTC.

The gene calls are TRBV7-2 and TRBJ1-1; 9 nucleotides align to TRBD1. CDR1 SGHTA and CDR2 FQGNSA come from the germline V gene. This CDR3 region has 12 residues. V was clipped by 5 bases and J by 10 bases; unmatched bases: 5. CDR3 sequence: CASSRWTGAAFF. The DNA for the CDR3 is TGTGCCAGCAGCCGCTGGACAGGGGCAGCTTTCTTT.

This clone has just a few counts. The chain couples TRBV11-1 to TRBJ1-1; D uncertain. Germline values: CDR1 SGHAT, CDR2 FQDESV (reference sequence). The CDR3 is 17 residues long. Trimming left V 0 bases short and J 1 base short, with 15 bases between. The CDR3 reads CASSLAVPAETNTEAFF. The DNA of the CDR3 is TGTGCCAGCAGCTTAGCGGTCCCGGCGGAAACGAACACTGAAGCTTTCTTT.

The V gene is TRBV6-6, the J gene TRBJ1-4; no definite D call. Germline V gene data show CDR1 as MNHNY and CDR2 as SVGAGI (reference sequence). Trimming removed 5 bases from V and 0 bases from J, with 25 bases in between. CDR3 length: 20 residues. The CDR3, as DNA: TGTGCCAGCAGTCCTCTAAGAGGAGGAATAGTGAGGTCAACTAATGAAAAACTGTTTTTT. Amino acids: CASSPLRGGIVRSTNEKLFF.

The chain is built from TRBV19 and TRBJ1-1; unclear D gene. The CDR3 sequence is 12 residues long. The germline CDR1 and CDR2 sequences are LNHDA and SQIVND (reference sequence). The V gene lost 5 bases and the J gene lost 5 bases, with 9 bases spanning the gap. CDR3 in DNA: TGTGCCAGTAGTCTCCGCGAAACTGAAGCTTTCTTT. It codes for CASSLRETEAFF.

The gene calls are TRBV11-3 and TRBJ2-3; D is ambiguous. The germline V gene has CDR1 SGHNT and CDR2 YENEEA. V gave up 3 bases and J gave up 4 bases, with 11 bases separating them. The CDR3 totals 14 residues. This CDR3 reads CASSLMGKADTQYF. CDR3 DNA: TGTGCCAGCAGCTTGATGGGCAAAGCAGATACGCAGTATTTT.

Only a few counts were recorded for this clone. The CDR3 DNA follows: TGTGCCAGCAGCCAAGAGACCGGGACACCCAAAAACATTCAGTACTTC. Translating it yields CASSQETGTPKNIQYF. The chain recombines TRBV3-1 (or the pseudogene TRBV3-2) with TRBJ2-4; possible D gene TRBD1, 6 bases. Germline V lookup: CDR1 LGHDT, CDR2 YNNKEL (reference sequence). Trimming took 0 bases from V and 2 from J, leaving 11 bases between them. The length of the CDR3 is 16 residues.

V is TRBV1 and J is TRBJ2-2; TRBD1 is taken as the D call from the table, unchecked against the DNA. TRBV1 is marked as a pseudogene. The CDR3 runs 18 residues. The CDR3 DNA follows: TGCACCAGCAGCCAAGGAACCACAGGGGGCGCAGTGTCCGGGGAGCTGTTTTTT. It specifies CTSSQGTTGGAVSGELFF.

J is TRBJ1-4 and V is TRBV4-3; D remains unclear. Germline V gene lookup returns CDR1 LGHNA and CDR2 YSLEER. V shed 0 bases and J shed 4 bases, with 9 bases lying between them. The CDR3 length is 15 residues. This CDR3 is CASSQDMEDNEKLFF. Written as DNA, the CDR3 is TGCGCCAGCAGCCAAGATATGGAGGATAATGAAAAACTGTTTTTT.

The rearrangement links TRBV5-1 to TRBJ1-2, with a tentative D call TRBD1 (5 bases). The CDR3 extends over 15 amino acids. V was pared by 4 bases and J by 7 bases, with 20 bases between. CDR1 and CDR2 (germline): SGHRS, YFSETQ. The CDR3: CASSADSVMVGGYTF. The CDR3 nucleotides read TGCGCCAGCAGCGCAGACAGCGTTATGGTCGGTGGCTACACCTTC.

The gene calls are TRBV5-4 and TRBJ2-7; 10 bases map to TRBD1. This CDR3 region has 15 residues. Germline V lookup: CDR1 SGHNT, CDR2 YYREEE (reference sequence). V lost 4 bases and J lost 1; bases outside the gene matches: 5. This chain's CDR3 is CASSTGQGGSYEQYF. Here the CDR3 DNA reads TGTGCCAGCAGCACTGGACAGGGGGGTTCCTACGAGCAGTACTTC.

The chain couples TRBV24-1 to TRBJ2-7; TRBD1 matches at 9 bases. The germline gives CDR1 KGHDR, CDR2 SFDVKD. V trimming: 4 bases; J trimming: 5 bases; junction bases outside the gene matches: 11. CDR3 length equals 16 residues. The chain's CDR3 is CATSEAGTGQHNEQYF. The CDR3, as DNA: TGTGCCACCAGTGAAGCCGGGACAGGGCAACATAACGAGCAGTACTTC.

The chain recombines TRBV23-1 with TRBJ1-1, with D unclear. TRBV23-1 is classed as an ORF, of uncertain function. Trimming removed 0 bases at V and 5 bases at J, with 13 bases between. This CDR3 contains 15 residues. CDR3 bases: TGCGCCAGCAGTCAATCCACCCCTCTGAGGACTGAAGCTTTCTTT. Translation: CASSQSTPLRTEAFF.

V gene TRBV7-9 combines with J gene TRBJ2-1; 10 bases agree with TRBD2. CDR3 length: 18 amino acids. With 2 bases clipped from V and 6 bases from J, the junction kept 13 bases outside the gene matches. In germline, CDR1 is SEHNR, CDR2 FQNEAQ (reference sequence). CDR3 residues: CASSLPPRLAGLLNEQFF. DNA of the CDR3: TGTGCCAGCAGCTTACCACCTAGACTAGCGGGTCTTCTCAATGAGCAGTTCTTC.

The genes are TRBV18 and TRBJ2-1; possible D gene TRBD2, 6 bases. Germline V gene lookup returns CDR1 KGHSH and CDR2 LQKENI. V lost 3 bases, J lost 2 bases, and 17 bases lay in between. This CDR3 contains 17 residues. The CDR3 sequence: CASSPQSGSKPYNEQFF. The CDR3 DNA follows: TGTGCCAGCTCACCCCAAAGCGGGTCCAAACCCTACAATGAGCAGTTCTTC.

The chain's CDR3 is CASSLGTSGGDRQYF. The DNA for the CDR3 is TGCGCCAGCAGTCTCGGGACTAGCGGGGGGGATCGGCAGTACTTC. The chain couples TRBV5-1 to TRBJ2-7, with TRBD2 identical over 16 bases. V shed 5 bases and J 9 bases; nucleotides not matched to a gene: 8. CDR1 and CDR2 from the germline V gene are SGHRS and YFSETQ. The CDR3 has 15 amino acids.

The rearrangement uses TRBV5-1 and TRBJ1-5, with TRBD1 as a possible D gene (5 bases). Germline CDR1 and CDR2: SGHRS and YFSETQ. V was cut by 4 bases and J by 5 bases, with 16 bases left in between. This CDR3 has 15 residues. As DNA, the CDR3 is TGCGCCAGCAGCCCGGGGGATTACACAGATCAGCCCCAGCATTTT. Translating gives CASSPGDYTDQPQHF.

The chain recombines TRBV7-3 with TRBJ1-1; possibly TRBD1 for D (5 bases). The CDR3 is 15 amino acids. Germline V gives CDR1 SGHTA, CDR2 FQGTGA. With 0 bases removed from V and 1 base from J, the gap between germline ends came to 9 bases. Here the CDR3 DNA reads TGTGCCAGCAGCTTAACCGGGGGAGGGAACACTGAAGCTTTCTTT. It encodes CASSLTGGGNTEAFF. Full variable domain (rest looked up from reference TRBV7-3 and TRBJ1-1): GAGVSQTPSNKVTEKGKYVELRCDPISGHTALYWYRQSLGQGPEFLIYFQGTGAADDSGLPNDRFFAVRPEGSVSTLKIQRTERGDSAVYLCASSLTGGGNTEAFFGQGTRLTVV.

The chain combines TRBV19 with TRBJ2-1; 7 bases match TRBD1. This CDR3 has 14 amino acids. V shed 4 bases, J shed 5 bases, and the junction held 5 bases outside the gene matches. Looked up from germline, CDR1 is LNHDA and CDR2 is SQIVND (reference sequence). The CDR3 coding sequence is TGTGCCAGTAGTAAGACAGGGACAGACAATGAGCAGTTCTTC. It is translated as CASSKTGTDNEQFF.

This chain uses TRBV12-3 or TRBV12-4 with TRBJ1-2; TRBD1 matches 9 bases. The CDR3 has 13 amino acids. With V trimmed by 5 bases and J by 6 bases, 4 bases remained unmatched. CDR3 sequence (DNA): TGTGCCAGCAGTCTGGGACAGGGAAATGGCTACACCTTC. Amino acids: CASSLGQGNGYTF.

CDR3 in amino acids: CIGTEYTEAFF. CDR3 DNA: TGCATCGGGACAGAATACACTGAAGCTTTCTTT. This sequence joins TRBV20-1 and TRBJ1-1; TRBD1 aligns across 7 bases. Germline CDR1 and CDR2: DFQATT and SNEGSKA (reference sequence). The CDR3 is made up of 11 amino acids.